This is a list of T cell receptor beta chains from one sample in a study of T cell repertoires in cytomegalovirus infection. Using its own MiXCR run on the reads, TCRdb lists one record per CDR3 protein. The sample consists of approximately 140,000 distinct CDR3 sequences, 5.5% to 7% of them appearing once. Sequenced input: PBMCs. These receptors came from a human donor in good health (CMV status not recorded). Some clones in this sample may be carry-over from other donors' samples. Both conserved end residues are part of each CDR3. The D gene is left open where the match is weak.

cdr3_length: 13; d_call: TRBD2; j_call: TRBJ2-3; v_call: TRBV28; cdr3_aa: CAVLGGARDTQYF
cdr3_length: 14; d_call: TRBD1; j_call: TRBJ1-3; v_call: TRBV2; cdr3_aa: CASSRTGAGNTIYF
cdr3_length: 13; d_call: NA; j_call: TRBJ1-2; v_call: TRBV12-3/TRBV12-4; cdr3_aa: CASRGPPGDGYTF
cdr3_length: 15; d_call: NA; j_call: TRBJ1-6; v_call: TRBV12-3/TRBV12-4; cdr3_aa: CASRRRGAYNSPLHF
cdr3_length: 16; d_call: NA; j_call: TRBJ2-3; v_call: TRBV5-4; cdr3_aa: CASTTGSPSSTDTQYF
cdr3_length: 15; d_call: TRBD1; j_call: TRBJ2-1; v_call: TRBV5-6; cdr3_aa: CASSRTGGTTNEQFF
cdr3_length: 15; d_call: NA; j_call: TRBJ1-2; v_call: TRBV29-1; cdr3_aa: CSVDPGVVTNYGYTF
cdr3_length: 14; d_call: NA; j_call: TRBJ2-3; v_call: TRBV5-1; cdr3_aa: CASRSERITDTQYF
cdr3_length: 17; d_call: TRBD2; j_call: TRBJ2-1; v_call: TRBV11-3; cdr3_aa: CASSTDGGGGRSDEQFF
cdr3_length: 13; d_call: NA; j_call: TRBJ2-2; v_call: TRBV7-9; cdr3_aa: CASSAYSPGELFF
cdr3_length: 11; d_call: NA; j_call: TRBJ2-7; v_call: TRBV7-2; cdr3_aa: CASSGDYEQYF
cdr3_length: 19; d_call: TRBD1; j_call: TRBJ2-6; v_call: TRBV25-1; cdr3_aa: CASSESGTGDISGANVLTF
cdr3_length: 14; d_call: NA; j_call: TRBJ1-1; v_call: TRBV7-2; cdr3_aa: CASSPPTGKAEAFF
cdr3_length: 15; d_call: NA; j_call: TRBJ2-2; v_call: TRBV25-1; cdr3_aa: CASSAGNWDTGELFF
cdr3_length: 16; d_call: NA; j_call: TRBJ1-2; v_call: TRBV27; cdr3_aa: CASSPSGRGDLYGYTF
cdr3_length: 14; d_call: NA; j_call: TRBJ2-3; v_call: TRBV7-8; cdr3_aa: CASSIPTRLDTQYF
cdr3_length: 15; d_call: NA; j_call: TRBJ1-1; v_call: TRBV5-5; cdr3_aa: CASTRGWAEGTEAFF
cdr3_length: 14; d_call: NA; j_call: TRBJ2-3; v_call: TRBV11-2; cdr3_aa: CASSFERTTDTQYF
cdr3_length: 14; d_call: NA; j_call: TRBJ1-5; v_call: TRBV7-2; cdr3_aa: CASSQGTGNQPQHF
cdr3_length: 15; d_call: NA; j_call: TRBJ1-2; v_call: TRBV10-3; cdr3_aa: CASRLSFGQYDGYTF
cdr3_length: 15; d_call: TRBD1; j_call: TRBJ2-1; v_call: TRBV12-3/TRBV12-4; cdr3_aa: CASSSDRAPYNEQFF
cdr3_length: 14; d_call: NA; j_call: TRBJ2-7; v_call: TRBV11-2; cdr3_aa: CASSLSSAAMGQYF
cdr3_length: 16; d_call: TRBD2; j_call: TRBJ2-2; v_call: TRBV2; cdr3_aa: CASSARTRPHTGELFF
cdr3_length: 18; d_call: TRBD2; j_call: TRBJ2-2; v_call: TRBV7-2; cdr3_aa: CASSSPSGGAQNTGELFF
cdr3_length: 13; d_call: NA; j_call: TRBJ2-1; v_call: TRBV29-1; cdr3_aa: CSVVVAGAGEQFF
cdr3_length: 14; d_call: NA; j_call: TRBJ1-6; v_call: TRBV14; cdr3_aa: CASSQNSYNSPLHF
cdr3_length: 15; d_call: TRBD1; j_call: TRBJ2-1; v_call: TRBV11-1; cdr3_aa: CASSADGQGHNEQFF
cdr3_length: 15; d_call: NA; j_call: TRBJ2-5; v_call: TRBV5-1; cdr3_aa: CASSSGFGVQETQYF
cdr3_length: 19; d_call: NA; j_call: TRBJ1-5; v_call: TRBV7-2; cdr3_aa: CASSPHEASGIYSNQPQHF
cdr3_length: 13; d_call: NA; j_call: TRBJ1-2; v_call: TRBV7-9; cdr3_aa: CASSSLVGGSYFF
cdr3_length: 15; d_call: NA; j_call: TRBJ2-3; v_call: TRBV18; cdr3_aa: CASSPLGSSTDTQYF
cdr3_length: 16; d_call: NA; j_call: TRBJ2-7; v_call: TRBV7-2; cdr3_aa: CASSLDGRGSSYEQYF
cdr3_length: 15; d_call: NA; j_call: TRBJ2-1; v_call: TRBV20-1; cdr3_aa: CSASILKPIYNEQFF
cdr3_length: 15; d_call: NA; j_call: TRBJ2-2; v_call: TRBV2; cdr3_aa: CASEPRRGNTGELFF
cdr3_length: 12; d_call: TRBD1; j_call: TRBJ2-1; v_call: TRBV7-2; cdr3_aa: CASATPNRGSIF
cdr3_length: 13; d_call: NA; j_call: TRBJ2-5; v_call: TRBV15; cdr3_aa: CATSSSQVETQYF
cdr3_length: 16; d_call: NA; j_call: TRBJ1-1; v_call: TRBV7-2; cdr3_aa: CASSLVVWGAVTEAFF
cdr3_length: 18; d_call: TRBD2; j_call: TRBJ2-7; v_call: TRBV25-1; cdr3_aa: CASLRGDFLSRSSYEQYF
cdr3_length: 16; d_call: NA; j_call: TRBJ2-6; v_call: TRBV15; cdr3_aa: CATSTLTVSGANVLTF
cdr3_length: 16; d_call: TRBD1; j_call: TRBJ1-1; v_call: TRBV5-1; cdr3_aa: CASSNRDRSQNTEAFF
cdr3_length: 15; d_call: NA; j_call: TRBJ1-2; v_call: TRBV19; cdr3_aa: CASSIFGQRGVGYTF
cdr3_length: 12; d_call: NA; j_call: TRBJ2-7; v_call: TRBV7-6; cdr3_aa: CASSANSYEQYF
cdr3_length: 14; d_call: NA; j_call: TRBJ2-5; v_call: TRBV7-2; cdr3_aa: CASSLLVLEETQYF
cdr3_length: 13; d_call: TRBD1; j_call: TRBJ2-1; v_call: TRBV30; cdr3_aa: CAWSRTGVNEQFF
cdr3_length: 16; d_call: NA; j_call: TRBJ1-5; v_call: TRBV19; cdr3_aa: CASSISSGPGNQPQHF